Listed below are T cell receptor beta chains from one sample, sequenced in a study of T-cell reconstitution after alpha-beta-depleted transplantation in children. From the PCR reads, TCRdb called clonotypes with MiXCR, one entry per CDR3 protein. The sample lists some 500,000 distinct CDR3 sequences; about 18% were seen once. Material: PBMCs from the stem cell graft donor, obtained from the stem cell graft. The receptors were gathered from a human donor who donated a stem cell graft to a child with acute lymphoblastic leukemia. CDR3s include the opening cysteine and the closing phenylalanine or tryptophan. Each record gives: V gene, clone size, D gene, J gene, CDR3 protein, CDR3 DNA. The D gene is left open where the match is weak. Clone size appears in some rows only: once, few, many, or a class for an expanded clone.

TRBV27	few	TRBD1	TRBJ1-1	CASSLSGGGGQANTEAFF	TGTGCCAGCAGTTTATCTGGGGGAGGGGGACAGGCAAACACTGAAGCTTTCTTT
TRBV10-3	few	NA	TRBJ2-1	CAISESIPGATYNEQFF	TGTGCCATCAGTGAGTCGATCCCCGGGGCTACCTACAATGAGCAGTTCTTC
TRBV5-5	few	TRBD1	TRBJ1-2	CASSSGQGAVYGYTF	TGTGCCAGCAGCTCGGGACAGGGGGCCGTCTATGGCTACACCTTC
TRBV21-1	once	NA	TRBJ2-5	CASSKEGARETQYF	TGTGCCAGCAGCAAAGAGGGGGCCAGGGAGACCCAGTACTTC
TRBV5-1	few	NA	TRBJ2-4	CASRLRGAKNIQYF	TGCGCCAGCAGACTCAGGGGAGCCAAAAACATTCAGTACTTC
TRBV15	NA	NA	TRBJ1-1	CATSTDGLGHTEAFF	TGTGCCACCAGCACAGATGGATTGGGCCACACTGAAGCTTTCTTT
TRBV6-1	NA	NA	TRBJ1-1	CASSGAGLNTEAFF	TGTGCCAGCAGTGGGGCAGGTCTGAACACTGAAGCTTTCTTT
TRBV29-1	NA	NA	TRBJ2-2	CSVEDGPNTGELFF	TGCAGCGTTGAAGACGGACCGAACACCGGGGAGCTGTTTTTT
TRBV7-9	few	NA	TRBJ2-1	CASSPSQGSGNEQFF	TGTGCCAGCAGCCCGAGTCAGGGATCCGGCAATGAGCAGTTCTTC
TRBV7-2	few	NA	TRBJ2-7	CASSLVEEGLSYEQYF	TGTGCCAGCAGCTTAGTAGAGGAGGGGCTCTCCTACGAGCAGTACTTC
TRBV12-5	NA	NA	TRBJ2-5	CASGRGQGGETQYF	TGTGCTAGTGGCCGTGGACAGGGAGGGGAGACCCAGTACTTC
TRBV5-1	NA	TRBD2	TRBJ2-1	CASSFGPSGFQFF	TGCGCCAGCAGCTTTGGGCCTAGCGGTTTCCAGTTCTTC
TRBV7-9	NA	NA	TRBJ1-1	CASSLPIDTEAFF	TGTGCCAGCAGCTTACCTATCGATACTGAAGCTTTCTTT
TRBV25-1	few	NA	TRBJ1-4	CASSVQGYEKLFF	TGTGCCAGCAGTGTCCAGGGATACGAAAAACTGTTTTTT
TRBV7-9	NA	TRBD2	TRBJ2-3	CASSPTGTSYTDTQYF	TGTGCCAGCAGTCCCACCGGGACTAGCTACACAGATACGCAGTATTTT
TRBV18	NA	TRBD2	TRBJ2-3	CASSSLGGRVDTQYF	TGTGCCAGCTCATCGCTGGGCGGGAGAGTAGATACGCAGTATTTT
TRBV4-1	NA	NA	TRBJ1-1	CASSQAWNTAEAFF	TGCGCCAGCAGCCAAGCCTGGAATACCGCTGAAGCTTTCTTT
TRBV27	few	NA	TRBJ1-5	CASSTAGDWVQPQHF	TGTGCCAGCTCTACCGCCGGGGATTGGGTTCAGCCCCAGCATTTT
TRBV18	few	NA	TRBJ1-6	CASSPRSRNSPLHF	TGTGCCAGCTCACCACGTTCAAGAAATTCACCCCTCCACTTT
TRBV5-1	few	TRBD1	TRBJ2-1	CASSWPGGQGYDEQFF	TGCGCCAGCAGTTGGCCAGGGGGACAGGGATACGATGAGCAGTTCTTC
TRBV6-1	few	TRBD2	TRBJ2-4	CASSEGGGVLAKNIQYF	TGTGCCAGCAGTGAAGGGGGGGGGGTTCTAGCCAAAAACATTCAGTACTTC
TRBV29-1	NA	TRBD2	TRBJ2-1	CGSTSGTYNEQFF	TGCGGATCGACTAGCGGGACGTACAATGAGCAGTTCTTC
TRBV19	NA	NA	TRBJ1-1	CASSIFPLSEAFF	TGTGCCAGTAGTATTTTTCCGCTCAGTGAAGCTTTCTTT
TRBV4-2	NA	NA	TRBJ2-7	CASSQEADGSYEQYF	TGTGCCAGCAGCCAAGAAGCGGACGGCTCCTACGAGCAGTACTTC
TRBV7-9	NA	TRBD2	TRBJ2-3	CASSLWTSGIVDTQYF	TGTGCCAGCAGCTTATGGACTAGCGGGATCGTAGATACGCAGTATTTT
TRBV11-2	NA	NA	TRBJ1-2	CASSAVGINYGYTF	TGTGCCAGCAGCGCTGTAGGGATTAACTATGGCTACACCTTC
TRBV5-5	few	TRBD2	TRBJ2-1	CASSRLTGGPDGDEQFF	TGTGCCAGCAGCCGCTTAACGGGAGGGCCGGATGGGGATGAGCAGTTCTTC
TRBV20-1	few	TRBD1	TRBJ1-1	CSASPGQMNTEAFF	TGCAGTGCTTCACCGGGACAGATGAACACTGAAGCTTTCTTT
TRBV3-1	few	NA	TRBJ2-5	CASSQRANQETQYF	TGTGCCAGCAGCCAGAGGGCCAATCAAGAGACCCAGTACTTC
TRBV7-8	NA	NA	TRBJ2-4	CASSLEGGNIQYF	TGTGCCAGCAGCTTAGAAGGGGGGAACATTCAGTACTTC
TRBV18	NA	NA	TRBJ2-1	CASSLQGQEAGDEQFF	TGTGCCAGCTCTCTCCAGGGACAGGAGGCGGGGGATGAGCAGTTCTTC
TRBV12-3/TRBV12-4	NA	TRBD2	TRBJ2-3	CASSSIPGLATDTQYF	TGTGCCAGCAGCTCAATACCGGGACTAGCGACAGATACGCAGTATTTT
TRBV6-5	few	NA	TRBJ1-2	CASSLPDSYGYTF	TGTGCCAGCAGTTTGCCGGACAGCTATGGCTACACCTTC
TRBV20-1	NA	TRBD2	TRBJ2-1	CSATGGRAENEQFF	TGCAGTGCTACGGGCGGGAGGGCGGAAAATGAGCAGTTCTTC
TRBV27	NA	NA	TRBJ2-1	CASSISDILYTSYNEQFF	TGTGCCAGCAGTATATCGGACATACTCTATACCTCCTACAATGAGCAGTTCTTC
TRBV5-1	NA	TRBD2	TRBJ2-7	CASSSAGTSYEQYF	TGCGCCAGCAGCTCGGCCGGGACTAGCTACGAGCAGTACTTC
TRBV29-1	NA	TRBD1	TRBJ2-1	CSLRPRDRGLDEQFF	TGCAGCCTTCGGCCTCGGGACAGGGGGTTGGATGAGCAGTTCTTC
TRBV7-8	few	TRBD2	TRBJ2-1	CASKWASGRANEQFF	TGTGCCAGCAAGTGGGCTAGCGGGAGGGCCAATGAGCAGTTCTTC
TRBV5-1	few	NA	TRBJ2-1	CASSFRDPNEQFF	TGCGCCAGCAGCTTCCGGGACCCAAATGAGCAGTTCTTC
TRBV13	few	TRBD2	TRBJ2-1	CASSLGTGTRTFF	TGTGCCAGCAGCTTAGGTACCGGGACTAGGACGTTCTTC
TRBV5-4	few	TRBD1	TRBJ2-2	CASSTGTGVTGELFF	TGTGCCAGCAGCACCGGGACAGGGGTTACCGGGGAGCTGTTTTTT
TRBV7-9	few	NA	TRBJ2-2	CASSSPQGLGYLYTGELFF	TGTGCCAGCAGCAGTCCTCAGGGTCTAGGCTATTTATACACCGGGGAGCTGTTTTTT
TRBV29-1	NA	NA	TRBJ2-7	CSVLTGTQYYEQYF	TGCAGCGTCCTTACCGGGACCCAATACTACGAGCAGTACTTC
TRBV27	once	TRBD1	TRBJ2-5	CASRRLGGQGGETQYF	TGTGCCAGCAGAAGACTGGGCGGACAGGGGGGCGAGACCCAGTACTTC
TRBV13	NA	NA	TRBJ2-5	CASSVRPAGQETQYF	TGTGCCAGCAGCGTGCGCCCCGCAGGCCAAGAGACCCAGTACTTC
TRBV20-1	NA	TRBD1	TRBJ2-7	CSARVGQGSYEQYF	TGCAGTGCTAGGGTAGGACAGGGATCCTACGAGCAGTACTTC
TRBV7-3	few	NA	TRBJ1-2	CASSYGGYGYTF	TGTGCCAGCAGCTACGGTGGCTATGGCTACACCTTC
TRBV4-1	NA	NA	TRBJ2-3	CASSHFLGMQYF	TGCGCCAGCAGCCATTTTTTGGGGATGCAGTATTTT
TRBV2	few	TRBD2	TRBJ2-7	CASRGTSGNEQYF	TGTGCCAGCAGAGGGACTAGCGGGAACGAGCAGTACTTC
TRBV4-1	few	NA	TRBJ2-1	CASRGLYNYNEQFF	TGCGCCAGCAGAGGGTTATACAATTACAATGAGCAGTTCTTC
TRBV20-1	NA	NA	TRBJ2-7	CSAREEVYEQYF	TGCAGTGCTAGAGAAGAAGTCTACGAGCAGTACTTC
TRBV29-1	few	NA	TRBJ2-6	CSAIHRVTGANVLTF	TGCAGCGCTATACACAGGGTAACTGGGGCCAACGTCCTGACTTTC
TRBV7-9	NA	TRBD2	TRBJ2-1	CASSLHLREGQFF	TGTGCCAGCAGTTTGCATCTACGGGAGGGGCAGTTCTTC
TRBV12-3/TRBV12-4	few	TRBD2	TRBJ2-6	CASSFRLGSGSSGANVLTF	TGTGCCAGCAGTTTCCGTTTGGGTAGCGGGAGCTCTGGGGCCAACGTCCTGACTTTC
TRBV30	NA	NA	TRBJ2-1	CAWSPPNNEQFF	TGTGCCTGGAGCCCCCCAAACAATGAGCAGTTCTTC
TRBV5-1	NA	NA	TRBJ2-7	CASSQVTDEQYF	TGCGCCAGCAGCCAAGTGACGGACGAGCAGTACTTC
TRBV9	few	NA	TRBJ2-2	CASSVGSSRNTGELFF	TGTGCCAGCAGCGTAGGTTCTAGCAGGAACACCGGGGAGCTGTTTTTT
TRBV27	NA	NA	TRBJ1-5	CASSLYWRSNQPQHF	TGTGCCAGCAGTTTATACTGGCGGTCCAATCAGCCCCAGCATTTT
TRBV6-5	NA	NA	TRBJ2-7	CASSYNGRGAVEQYF	TGTGCCAGCAGTTATAACGGCCGGGGGGCCGTAGAGCAGTACTTC
TRBV25-1	few	NA	TRBJ2-7	CASSDYRSTYEQYF	TGTGCCAGCAGTGATTACAGGAGCACTTACGAGCAGTACTTC